Below, 28 T cell receptor beta chains from the same sample are listed, as sequenced in a study of monozygotic twins with inflammatory bowel disease. TCRdb reanalyzed the 5' RACE reads and collapses them to one entry per CDR3 protein, without DNA. Its listing shows over 90,000 distinct CDR3 sequences. The specimen sequenced was blood. The receptors stem from a human donor with ulcerative colitis or Crohn's disease, or a healthy co-twin of an affected twin (not recorded which).

The chain couples TRBV20-1 to TRBJ2-5; TCRdb gives TRBD1 as the D gene, but with no DNA this cannot be confirmed. The CDR3 totals 14 residues. Per germline, CDR1 DFQATT and CDR2 SNEGSKA (reference sequence). The CDR3 loop reads CSAQETRGQETQYF.

The chain links TRBV4-3 to TRBJ2-1; the TCRdb call, TRBD2, lacks DNA for checking. The V gene's germline CDR1 is LGHNA and CDR2 YSLEER. This CDR3 region has 14 residues. CDR3 loop: CASSPGLVYNEQFF.

The chain links TRBV10-3 to TRBJ2-6; the TRBD1 assignment by TCRdb is unverifiable without DNA. The CDR3 contains 18 residues. Germline loops: CDR1 ENHRY, CDR2 SYGVKD. CDR3 loop: CAISEPGHASKRANVLTF.

The V and J genes are TRBV5-5 and TRBJ2-2. The CDR3 has 15 residues. Germline-derived CDR1 and CDR2 are SGHKS and YYEKEE (reference sequence). The CDR3 loop reads CASSHSGPATGELFF.

The CDR3 sequence: CAWSVLVYNEQFF. V gene TRBV30 combines with J gene TRBJ2-1. This CDR3 has 13 amino acids. CDR1 is GTSNPN and CDR2 is SVGIG in the germline V gene (reference sequence).

The chain recombines TRBV20-1 with TRBJ2-1; TCRdb lists TRBD1, though no DNA is available to test this call. There are 14 residues in the CDR3. The germline V gene has CDR1 DFQATT and CDR2 SNEGSKA (reference sequence). CDR3 amino acids: CSARGPTRENEQFF.

The chain joins TRBV11-2 to TRBJ2-2. The CDR3 runs to 14 residues. Germline lookup yields CDR1 SGHAT and CDR2 FQNNGV. The chain's CDR3 is CASSLVADTGELFF.

V is TRBV6-5 and J is TRBJ1-1. In germline, CDR1 is MNHEY, CDR2 SVGAGI. The CDR3 runs to 14 residues. The CDR3 sequence is CASSYGWVGTEAFF.

The chain uses TRBV7-9 and TRBJ2-1; the D call from TCRdb, TRBD2, cannot be confirmed without DNA. This CDR3 is 15 amino acids long. From germline, CDR1 is SEHNR and CDR2 FQNEAQ (reference sequence). CDR3 residues: CASSRRDLKDNEQFF.

The chain links TRBV12-3 or TRBV12-4 to TRBJ1-5. This CDR3 spans 13 amino acids. The CDR3 loop is CASSFQSNQPQHF.

V gene TRBV10-3 combines with J gene TRBJ1-2. Germline lookup yields CDR1 ENHRY and CDR2 SYGVKD. This CDR3 is 12 amino acids long. The CDR3 spells CALLGTNYGYTF.

V and J are TRBV7-9 and TRBJ2-7; TCRdb outputs TRBD2, but without DNA this stays unchecked. Germline V gives CDR1 SEHNR, CDR2 FQNEAQ (reference sequence). This CDR3 has 16 amino acids. CDR3 in amino acids: CASSPGLWETIRVQYF. The full variable domain, with the rest looked up from reference TRBV7-9 and TRBJ2-7, is DTGVSQNPRHKITKRGQNVTFRCDPISEHNRLYWYRQTLGQGPEFLTYFQNEAQLEKSRLLSDRFSAERPKGSFSTLEIQRTEQGDSAMYLCASSPGLWETIRVQYFGPGTRLTVT.

This clonotype shows up as medium-sized by frequency. This chain uses TRBV29-1 with TRBJ2-7. The germline CDR1 and CDR2 sequences are SQVTM and ANQGSEA. This CDR3 is built from 14 residues. CDR3 protein: CSVEYWGISYEQYF.

The chain joins TRBV25-1 to TRBJ2-1. Germline lookup yields CDR1 MGHDK and CDR2 SYGVNS. The CDR3 totals 15 residues. Here the CDR3 reads CASSEGSKPYNEQFF.

J is TRBJ1-5 and V is TRBV19; without DNA, the TCRdb call of TRBD1 cannot be checked. The V gene's germline CDR1 is LNHDA and CDR2 SQIVND (reference sequence). The CDR3 is made up of 15 amino acids. CDR3: CASSMGGAPGQPQHF.

This sequence joins TRBV7-2 and TRBJ2-7. Germline V gene sequence: CDR1 SGHTA, CDR2 FQGNSA. The CDR3 length is 14 residues. The CDR3 loop reads CASSLATGSYEQYF.

The J gene is TRBJ2-1, the V gene TRBV20-1; TCRdb returns TRBD2, unconfirmable since there is no DNA. The germline gives CDR1 DFQATT, CDR2 SNEGSKA (reference sequence). This CDR3 is 15 amino acids long. CDR3 residues: CSASRLASGKGEQFF.

The chain links TRBV3-1 to TRBJ1-1; the D call from TCRdb, TRBD1, cannot be confirmed without DNA. The CDR3 totals 15 residues. Germline V gives CDR1 LGHDT, CDR2 YNNKEL (reference sequence). CDR3 region: CASSQGNRLNTEAFF.

The chain recombines TRBV28 with TRBJ1-6. The germline gives CDR1 MDHEN, CDR2 SYDVKM. This CDR3 comprises 14 residues. CDR3 in amino acids: CASLRSSYNSPLHF.

The rearrangement uses TRBV24-1 and TRBJ2-3; the TRBD2 assignment by TCRdb is unverifiable without DNA. The CDR3 consists of 16 residues. Germline V lookup: CDR1 KGHDR, CDR2 SFDVKD. The CDR3 protein is CATHPAPGRNTDTQYF.

The chain employs TRBV3-1 and TRBJ2-7; checking the TCRdb D call of TRBD2 is not possible without DNA. CDR1 is LGHDT, CDR2 YNNKEL, per germline (reference sequence). This CDR3 contains 17 residues. The CDR3 protein is CASSNILGTSGTYEQYF.

The chain has TRBV4-3 and TRBJ2-7. This CDR3 region has 14 residues. Germline V CDR1 and CDR2: LGHNA, YSLEER. The chain's CDR3 is CASSQDSVRYEQYF.

This sequence joins TRBV12-3 or TRBV12-4 and TRBJ2-5; TCRdb calls TRBD1, which cannot be checked without DNA. The CDR3 loop spans 13 amino acids. The CDR3 loop reads CASGFTPWETQYF.

The V call is TRBV5-1, the J call TRBJ2-3; TCRdb's assignment of TRBD1 cannot be checked, as there is no DNA. Germline V gene lookup returns CDR1 SGHRS and CDR2 YFSETQ. The CDR3 is 15 amino acids. CDR3 sequence: CASSFKGAERDTQYF.

The chain couples TRBV2 to TRBJ2-7; TCRdb gives TRBD2 as the D gene, but with no DNA this cannot be confirmed. The CDR3 extends over 14 amino acids. Per germline, CDR1 SNHLY and CDR2 FYNNEI. The CDR3 sequence: CASQKGRMVYEQYF.

This chain links TRBV7-2 with TRBJ1-2; TCRdb proposes TRBD1, but this gene call is untestable without DNA. Germline CDR1 and CDR2: SGHTA and FQGNSA. The CDR3 has 15 residues. CDR3 sequence: CASSFGTGLNYGYTF.

This chain connects TRBV28 to TRBJ2-1; as DNA is missing, the TRBD1 call by TCRdb cannot be tested. The CDR3 has 15 amino acids. CDR1 and CDR2 from the germline V gene are MDHEN and SYDVKM. The CDR3 reads CASSPLDRFYNEQFF.

The rearrangement links TRBV6-2 or TRBV6-3 to TRBJ1-1; with no DNA, the TCRdb D assignment of TRBD1 cannot be verified. Germline CDR1 and CDR2: MNHEY and SVGEGT. The CDR3 totals 15 residues. The chain's CDR3 is CASSDPGERVTEAFF.